The sequence of this T cell receptor beta chain was determined in a study of blood T cell repertoires in COVID-19. The CDR3 has 14 amino acids. The germline gives CDR1 GTSNPN, CDR2 SVGIG (reference sequence). V was cut by 4 bases and J by 4 bases, with 17 bases left in between. Assay: immunoSEQ multiplex PCR; the TCRdb copy retains only in-frame clones and omits some. Of 200,000 to 250,000 clones in the sample, around 88% are singletons; the top ten hold around 2.8%. Sequencing was carried out using peripheral blood. This TCR derives from a woman in her 30s who had recovered from COVID-19. The V call is TRBV30, the J call TRBJ2-7; TRBD1 might be the D (6 bases). CDR3 nucleotides: TGTGCCTGGAAGCCACAGGGTCCGGGATACGAGCAGTACTTC. Its translation: CAWKPQGPGYEQYF. Using reference TRBV30 and TRBJ2-7 for the parts outside the CDR3, the full variable domain is SQTIHQWPATLVQPVGSPLSLECTVEGTSNPNLYWYRQAAGRGLQLLFYSVGIGQISSEVPQNLSASRPQDRQFILSSKKLLLSDSGFYLCAWKPQGPGYEQYFGPGTRLTVT.